The TCR beta chain described here comes from a study of blood T cells in healthy people across ages. CDR1 and CDR2 from the germline V gene are SGDLS and YYNGEE. The CDR3 runs 14 residues. V was trimmed by 0 bases and J by 4 bases, leaving 10 bases between them. A J-beta primer mix and a sample-barcoded 5' primer were used in a second PCR of about 7 to 12 cycles. TCRdb independently ran MiXCR on the 5' RACE reads; one entry per CDR3 protein. Among about 640,000 distinct CDR3 sequences listed, about 30% were seen once. Study-wide points: The recorded TCR beta diversity per million T cells decreased in a roughly linear manner with age. Both higher diversity and more naive CD4+ cells marked long-lived donors when set against aged donors.

About this clonotype: Its specificity is not known.

This TCR was recovered from a woman older than 75 in good health. The chain employs TRBV9 and TRBJ1-2, with a weak D call TRBD1 (5 bases). The sequencing sample was made of blood. DNA for the CDR3: TGTGCCAGCAGCGTAGGCGGGGGTGCCTATGGCTACACCTTC. As protein: CASSVGGGAYGYTF.